The 2 T cell receptor beta chains given below trace back to one sample, sequenced in a study of monozygotic twins with inflammatory bowel disease. TCRdb processed the 5' RACE reads again and assigns one entry to each CDR3 protein, with no DNA. In total, the table holds more than 300,000 distinct CDR3 sequences. The sequencing input was blood. The origin of the receptors is a human donor with ulcerative colitis or Crohn's disease, or a healthy co-twin of an affected twin (not recorded which).

The CDR3 reads CASSYSGLAGKNEQFF. This chain connects TRBV6-5 to TRBJ2-1; without DNA, the TCRdb call of TRBD2 cannot be checked. The germline V gene encodes CDR1 MNHEY and CDR2 SVGAGI. The CDR3 loop spans 16 amino acids.

The J gene is TRBJ2-2, the V gene TRBV5-1; the D call from TCRdb, TRBD1, cannot be confirmed without DNA. CDR3 length: 15 residues. From germline, CDR1 is SGHRS and CDR2 YFSETQ. CDR3 region: CASSFQGVGTGELFF.